This entry describes one T cell receptor (beta chain). What it recognizes is unknown. This record belongs to a study of regulatory T cells in long-lasting Graves disease. Study results and caveats: TRBV28, TRBJ1-2 and TRBJ2-5 emerged as the favored segments in persistent disease.

Time point meaning: persistent/refractory GD, antithyroid drugs over 5 years with positive TRAb. RNA from PBMCs was the source of the TCR library. Deletions cut 6 bases from V and 0 bases from J, with 15 bases between. The CDR3 is made up of 16 amino acids. Germline V lookup: CDR1 SGHVS, CDR2 FQNEAQ. Sequencing libraries for TCR beta were prepared with iRepertoire HTBI primers and Arm-PCR of CDR3 regions. TCRdb re-derived calls from the multiplex PCR reads in MiXCR, one entry per CDR3 protein. The data hold approximately 380,000 distinct CDR3 sequences, with around 20% observed a single time. The chain links TRBV7-8 to TRBJ1-5, with D perhaps TRBD1 (5 bases). This TCR came from a female donor with Graves disease. The specimen was peripheral blood mononuclear cells (PBMCs), collected when the disease was refractory, from a patient treated with antithyroid drugs. The CDR3 sequence: CASSYGTVYSNQPQHF. For the CDR3, the DNA is TGTGCCAGCAGTTACGGGACCGTGTATAGCAATCAGCCCCAGCATTTT.